A single sample is the source of the 17 T cell receptor beta chains below, sequenced in a study of cytomegalovirus exposure and HLA in healthy donors. The PCR had 60 Vbeta and 13 Jbeta primers. The repertoire was sequenced with immunoSEQ multiplex PCR; TCRdb's copy has only in-frame clones and lacks some. The table records 150,000 to 180,000 clones, roughly 77% of them present only once. What was sequenced was PBMCs. Receptors were obtained from a man aged 25-45 years in good health and CMV-seropositive.

The rearrangement joins TRBV7-9 to TRBJ2-3; 8 bases agree with TRBD2. Germline V gene data show CDR1 as SEHNR and CDR2 as FQNEAQ (reference sequence). The V gene end was trimmed by 2 bases and the J gene end by 7 bases; junction bases not matched to a gene: 8. This CDR3 has 15 residues. CDR3 bases: TGTGCCAGCAGCTTACTCACGGGGGGGCCAAATACGCAGTATTTT. This gives the protein CASSLLTGGPNTQYF. The variable domain in full, with the rest retrieved from reference TRBV7-9 and TRBJ2-3, is DTGVSQNPRHKITKRGQNVTFRCDPISEHNRLYWYRQTLGQGPEFLTYFQNEAQLEKSRLLSDRFSAERPKGSFSTLEIQRTEQGDSAMYLCASSLLTGGPNTQYFGPGTRLTVL.

The V gene is TRBV18, the J gene TRBJ1-1, with 8 bases aligning to TRBD1. This CDR3 has 15 amino acids. Germline V lookup: CDR1 KGHSH, CDR2 LQKENI. After removal of 0 bases from V and 5 bases from J, the junction contained 5 bases not matched to a gene. The CDR3 here is CASSPPPDRATEAFF. CDR3 in DNA: TGTGCCAGCTCACCACCTCCGGACAGGGCAACTGAAGCTTTCTTT.

V usage is TRBV7-2 and J usage is TRBJ1-4; perhaps TRBD1 as D (5 bases). The CDR3 runs to 14 residues. Germline loops: CDR1 SGHTA, CDR2 FQGNSA. V was pared by 5 bases and J by 4 bases, with 11 bases between. Written as DNA, the CDR3 is TGTGCCAGCAGCAACGCCAGGGATAATGAAAAACTGTTTTTT. Protein sequence: CASSNARDNEKLFF.

The V gene is TRBV11-3, the J gene TRBJ1-6; D gene uncertain. The CDR3 runs to 15 residues. Trimming removed 0 bases at V and 8 bases at J, with 11 bases between. CDR1 is SGHNT and CDR2 is YENEEA in the germline V gene. CDR3 in DNA: TGTGCCAGCAGCTTAGATGGCTCCCGGGATTCACCCCTCCACTTT. This sequence encodes CASSLDGSRDSPLHF.

The rearrangement joins TRBV29-1 to TRBJ1-3, with D maybe TRBD1 (5 bases). CDR1 is SQVTM and CDR2 is ANQGSEA in the germline V gene. CDR3 length: 13 amino acids. Trimming removed 7 bases at V and 2 bases at J, with 12 bases between. CDR3 residues: CSAGWGAGNTIYF. CDR3 DNA sequence: TGCAGCGCCGGATGGGGGGCTGGAAACACCATATATTTT.

This chain joins TRBV19 and TRBJ1-1, with TRBD1 as a possible D gene (5 bases). Trimming shortened V by 7 bases and J by 9 bases, and 15 bases separated the two germline ends. The CDR3 consists of 12 residues. Per germline, CDR1 LNHDA and CDR2 SQIVND (reference sequence). The CDR3 loop is CASIGQGRKAFF. CDR3 bases: TGTGCCAGTATAGGTCAGGGAAGGAAAGCTTTCTTT.

The J gene is TRBJ2-2, the V gene TRBV25-1, with 9 bases identical to TRBD2. There are 14 residues in the CDR3. Germline CDR1 MGHDK, CDR2 SYGVNS. Trimming at V came to 7 bases and at J to 1 base, leaving 1 base not matched to a gene. The CDR3 coding sequence is TGTGCCAGCAAGACTAGCGGGAACACCGGGGAGCTGTTTTTT. Its translation is CASKTSGNTGELFF.

DNA for the CDR3: TGTGCCAGCAGCCTCCCCGGGACAACTAATGAAAAACTGTTTTTT. Its translation: CASSLPGTTNEKLFF. This chain uses TRBV5-8 with TRBJ1-4; D uncertain. CDR3 size: 15 residues. Germline V gives CDR1 SGHTS, CDR2 YDEGEE. V lost 4 bases to trimming and J lost 0 bases, with 10 bases between them.

The chain employs TRBV19 and TRBJ1-5, with TRBD1 identical over 8 bases. The V segment lost 5 bases and the J segment 5 bases; nucleotides outside the gene matches: 8. There are 15 residues in the CDR3. CDR1 and CDR2 from the germline V gene are LNHDA and SQIVND (reference sequence). CDR3 nucleotides: TGTGCCAGTAGTCAGGGACAGGTAGGGTATCAGCCCCAGCATTTT. This gives the protein CASSQGQVGYQPQHF.

The chain uses TRBV4-3 and TRBJ1-6, with a weak D call TRBD1 (5 bases). The germline gives CDR1 LGHNA, CDR2 YSLEER. V was cut by 4 bases and J by 11 bases, with 24 bases left in between. CDR3 length equals 17 residues. As DNA, the CDR3 is TGCGCCAGCAGCCTCCGTTTTTCGGGGGGGGGTTCTACACCCCTCCACTTT. Translated, it gives CASSLRFSGGGSTPLHF.

The rearrangement links TRBV2 to TRBJ2-7; D possibly corresponds to TRBD2 (7 bases). Trimming stripped 3 bases from V and 3 bases from J, with 15 bases between. The germline V gene has CDR1 SNHLY and CDR2 FYNNEI. This CDR3 comprises 15 residues. DNA for the CDR3: TGTGCCAGCAGTGATGGGGGGGCCCCTCTCTACGAGCAGTACTTC. Encoded protein: CASSDGGAPLYEQYF. The variable domain in full, with the rest retrieved from reference TRBV2 and TRBJ2-7, is EPEVTQTPSHQVTQMGQEVILRCVPISNHLYFYWYRQILGQKVEFLVSFYNNEISEKSEIFDDQFSVERPDGSNFTLKIRSTKLEDSAMYFCASSDGGAPLYEQYFGPGTRLTVT.

This sequence joins TRBV25-1 and TRBJ2-7; 8 nucleotides line up with TRBD2. The CDR3 runs to 14 residues. CDR1 is MGHDK and CDR2 is SYGVNS in the germline V gene. Trimming cost V 5 bases and J 4 bases; bases outside gene matches: 7. In DNA form, the CDR3 reads TGTGCCAGCAGTCCGGCGGGGGGCGGGTACGAGCAGTACTTC. It specifies CASSPAGGGYEQYF.

The chain has TRBV30 and TRBJ2-3, with D possibly being TRBD2 (6 bases). This CDR3 has 15 amino acids. Germline V gives CDR1 GTSNPN, CDR2 SVGIG (reference sequence). Trimming took 3 bases from V and 0 from J, leaving 13 bases between them. CDR3 amino acids: CAWRDQRVSTDTQYF. The CDR3 nucleotides read TGTGCCTGGAGGGACCAGCGGGTGAGCACAGATACGCAGTATTTT.

The CDR3 region has the DNA TGTGCCAGCAGCCGAGGGGACAGATACAATGAGCAGTTCTTC. This translates into CASSRGDRYNEQFF. The chain carries TRBV5-6 and TRBJ2-1, with 7 bases aligning to TRBD1. CDR3 length equals 14 residues. Germline CDR1 reads SGHDT; CDR2 reads YYEEEE. J gave up 4 bases and V 4 bases, and 5 bases lay outside the gene matches.

The rearrangement uses TRBV7-2 and TRBJ2-5; 10 nucleotides agree with TRBD2. V dropped 10 bases and J dropped 6; count of bases not matched to a gene: 14. Germline-derived CDR1 and CDR2 are SGHTA and FQGNSA. The CDR3 sequence is 15 residues long. The CDR3 DNA reads as TGTGCCACCCTAGGCGGACTAGCGGACATGAAGACCCAGTACTTC. It specifies CATLGGLADMKTQYF.

The chain has TRBV6-4 and TRBJ2-3; TRBD1 aligns across 7 bases. V lost 2 bases, J lost 2 bases, and 7 bases stayed unmatched. Germline CDR1 MRHNA, CDR2 SNTAGT. This CDR3 comprises 16 residues. The CDR3 DNA reads as TGTGCCAGCAGTGACAGGGACAGCTTTGACACAGATACGCAGTATTTT. Amino acid sequence: CASSDRDSFDTDTQYF.

The J gene is TRBJ2-6, the V gene TRBV30; D perhaps matches TRBD1 (6 bases). From germline, CDR1 is GTSNPN and CDR2 SVGIG (reference sequence). Deletions cut 0 bases from V and 1 base from J, with 13 bases between. The CDR3 length is 17 residues. CDR3 sequence reads: CAWSVGQGFSGANVLTF. CDR3 nucleotides: TGTGCCTGGAGTGTAGGTCAGGGGTTTTCTGGGGCCAACGTCCTGACTTTC.